Presented here are 14 T cell receptor beta chains from one specimen sequenced in a study of graft-versus-host responses after intestinal transplantation. Sequencing was performed with immunoSEQ multiplex PCR; in TCRdb, only in-frame clones are kept and a portion is missing. Of tens of thousands of clones in the sample, about 90% were seen once. No antigen is known for these receptors. Material: unstimulated CD8+ T cells sorted from spleen or lymph node cells, obtained before intestinal transplant. These TCRs come from a human donor who received an intestinal transplant.

The chain employs TRBV4-1 and TRBJ2-7; a possible D gene is TRBD1 (7 bases). This CDR3 comprises 16 residues. The V and J ends lost 0 bases and 5 bases respectively, with 17 bases between them. The germline V gene encodes CDR1 MGHRA and CDR2 YSYEKL. CDR3 nucleotides: TGCGCCAGCAGCCAAGATCGGGTCAGGGGGGCGGACGAGCAGTACTTC. It translates to CASSQDRVRGADEQYF.

The chain carries TRBV5-6 and TRBJ1-1, with D possibly TRBD1 on 6 matching bases. Germline values: CDR1 SGHDT, CDR2 YYEEEE. V was cut by 4 bases and J by 0 bases, with 13 bases left in between. The CDR3 runs 15 residues. DNA for the CDR3: TGTGCCAGCAGCCTTGACAGGTATGTGAACACTGAAGCTTTCTTT. Translated, it gives CASSLDRYVNTEAFF.

This clone was observed once. The chain recombines TRBV5-8 with TRBJ1-2; D unresolved. The V gene's germline CDR1 is SGHTS and CDR2 YDEGEE. V shed 0 bases and J shed 8 bases, with 14 bases lying between them. CDR3 length: 14 residues. CDR3 protein: CASSLGVYIRGYTF. The CDR3 DNA sequence: TGTGCCAGCAGCTTGGGTGTTTACATCAGGGGCTACACCTTC.

The rearrangement links TRBV7-9 to TRBJ1-4; TRBD1 agrees at 7 bases. V trimming: 4 bases; J trimming: 0 bases; junction bases outside the gene matches: 2. The CDR3 runs 15 residues. CDR1 and CDR2 from the germline V gene are SEHNR and FQNEAQ (reference sequence). This chain's CDR3 is CASSSGTATNEKLFF. The CDR3 DNA sequence: TGTGCCAGCAGCTCGGGGACAGCAACTAATGAAAAACTGTTTTTT.

The chain links TRBV7-8 to TRBJ1-5, with TRBD1 identical over 8 bases. This CDR3 contains 14 residues. V was pared by 1 base and J by 4 bases, with 0 bases of the junction left unmatched. Germline V gene lookup returns CDR1 SGHVS and CDR2 FQNEAQ. The CDR3 spells CASSLGQGNQPQHF. The CDR3 nucleotides are TGTGCCAGCAGCTTAGGACAGGGGAATCAGCCCCAGCATTTT.

V usage is TRBV10-2 and J usage is TRBJ2-2; possibly TRBD1 for D (5 bases). The CDR3 contains 13 residues. Germline CDR1 and CDR2: WSHSY and SAAADI. V was cut by 8 bases and J by 5 bases, with 12 bases left in between. DNA of the CDR3: TGCGCCAGCGAAGGGGTACAGACCGGGGAGCTGTTTTTT. The encoded protein is CASEGVQTGELFF.

The chain has TRBV14 and TRBJ2-2; no reliable D call. The CDR3 loop spans 14 amino acids. Trimming shortened V by 1 base and J by 2 bases, and 5 bases separated the two germline ends. From germline, CDR1 is SGHDN and CDR2 FVKESK. The CDR3, as DNA: TGTGCCAGCAGCCAAGGCGCAAACACCGGGGAGCTGTTTTTT. Translated, it gives CASSQGANTGELFF.

The V and J genes are TRBV27 and TRBJ2-1; D is possibly TRBD1 (5 bases). The germline V and J ends were trimmed by 2 bases and 4 bases, with 12 bases remaining between them. Germline V lookup: CDR1 MNHEY, CDR2 SMNVEV (reference sequence). The CDR3 totals 15 residues. The CDR3 DNA sequence: TGTGCCAGCAGTTTACGGCAGGGTCCTTACAATGAGCAGTTCTTC. Translated, it gives CASSLRQGPYNEQFF.

The rearrangement links TRBV6-5 to TRBJ2-7; TRBD2 matches 13 bases. The trim removed 6 bases at V and 12 bases at J, leaving 8 bases unmatched. Germline V CDR1 and CDR2: MNHEY, SVGAGI. This CDR3 has 13 residues. CDR3 nucleotides: TGTGCCAGCAGCTTAGGACTAGCGGGAGACTGGTACTTC. Translating it yields CASSLGLAGDWYF.

This sequence joins TRBV10-3 and TRBJ2-2; 9 bases are shared with TRBD2. Germline CDR1 is ENHRY and CDR2 is SYGVKD. V gave up 4 bases and J gave up 6 bases; unmatched junction bases: 3. This CDR3 contains 14 residues. CDR3 in amino acids: CAISGLAGSGELFF. CDR3 DNA sequence: TGTGCCATCAGTGGCCTAGCGGGATCCGGGGAGCTGTTTTTT.

This sequence joins TRBV7-3 and TRBJ2-1, with 7 bases matching TRBD1. This CDR3 is built from 15 residues. With 5 bases clipped from V and 4 bases from J, the junction kept 8 bases outside the gene matches. CDR1 is SGHTA, CDR2 FQGTGA, per germline. DNA for the CDR3: TGTGCCAGCAGCCCCCTAGGGGGCAGGTACAATGAGCAGTTCTTC. Translating it yields CASSPLGGRYNEQFF.

The count of this clone is one. V and J are TRBV5-1 and TRBJ2-2; D is undetermined. CDR3 length equals 14 residues. Germline V CDR1 and CDR2: SGHRS, YFSETQ. V lost 5 bases, J lost 3 bases, and 11 bases lay in between. CDR3 nucleotides: TGCGCCAGCAGGCCGTGGCGGTACACCGGGGAGCTGTTTTTT. Its translation: CASRPWRYTGELFF. Supplemented by reference TRBV5-1 and TRBJ2-2, the full variable domain reads KAGVTQTPRYLIKTRGQQVTLSCSPISGHRSVSWYQQTPGQGLQFLFEYFSETQRNKGNFPGRFSGRQFSNSRSEMNVSTLELGDSALYLCASRPWRYTGELFFGEGSRLTVL.

The gene calls are TRBV27 and TRBJ1-2, with D maybe TRBD1 (5 bases). Trimming stripped 5 bases from V and 2 bases from J, with 12 bases between. Germline CDR1 MNHEY, CDR2 SMNVEV (reference sequence). The CDR3 loop spans 14 amino acids. The CDR3 loop is CASSPGHTNYGYTF. DNA for the CDR3: TGTGCCAGCAGTCCAGGACACACGAACTATGGCTACACCTTC.

CDR3 sequence reads: CASSQDEQTINEKLFF. For the CDR3, the DNA is TGCGCCAGCAGCCAAGACGAACAGACGATTAATGAAAAACTGTTTTTT. J is TRBJ1-4 and V is TRBV4-1; the D is unclear. Between the trimmed V and J ends, which lost 0 bases and 4 bases, there was a span of 12 bases. The V gene's germline CDR1 is MGHRA and CDR2 YSYEKL. The CDR3 loop spans 16 amino acids.